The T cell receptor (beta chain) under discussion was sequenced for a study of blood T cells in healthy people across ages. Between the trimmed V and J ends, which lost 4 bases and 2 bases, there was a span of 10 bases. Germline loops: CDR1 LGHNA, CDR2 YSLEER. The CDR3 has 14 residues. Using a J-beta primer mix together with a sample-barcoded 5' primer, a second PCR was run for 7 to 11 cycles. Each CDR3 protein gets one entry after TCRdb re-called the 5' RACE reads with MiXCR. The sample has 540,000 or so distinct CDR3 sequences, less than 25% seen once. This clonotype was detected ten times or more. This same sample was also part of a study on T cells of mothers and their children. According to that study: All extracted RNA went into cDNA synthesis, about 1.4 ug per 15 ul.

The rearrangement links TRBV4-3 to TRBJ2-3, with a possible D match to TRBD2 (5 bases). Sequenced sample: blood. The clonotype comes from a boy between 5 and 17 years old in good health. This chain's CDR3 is CASSPDSFTDTQYF. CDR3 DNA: TGCGCCAGCAGCCCGGACTCTTTCACAGATACGCAGTATTTT.